This T cell receptor (beta chain) was recorded in a study of tumor-infiltrating lymphocytes in primary liver carcinoma. Study-level points and caveats: Only about 7-25% of top clones were detected in each of the five tumor regions.

As for this clonotype: The antigen is not known. One end of the junction fails to match germline, which may point to a read error.

The CDR3 runs to 14 residues. Germline assignment: CDR1 SQVTM and CDR2 ANQGSEA. Starting from roughly 0.5 ug of total RNA, TCR beta cDNA was produced with a primer in the constant region. TCR beta libraries came from three nested multiplex PCR rounds using slightly modified ARM-PCR. Two initial PCR rounds of approximately 10 cycles each paired TRBV1-TRBV30 forward primers with a C-beta reverse primer. TCRdb re-called the multiplex PCR reads through MiXCR, storing one row per CDR3 protein. The top ten hold roughly 38% of the sample, which has tens of thousands of distinct CDR3 sequences, over 65% seen once. Each 20-30 mg portion of unsorted bulk tissue served as the source for co-extraction of RNA and DNA. By surgical resection, the patients were treated for their primary liver carcinoma. Each tumor specimen held more than 75% viable tumor cells.

The sequence was collected from a man aged 35-49 years with primary liver carcinoma and hepatitis B virus infection. The V call is TRBV29-1, the J call TRBJ2-2; D is ambiguous. Sequenced input: liver tumor tissue from sampling region 5. Subset reported: tumor region T5, tumor centre. CDR3 DNA: TGCAGTGTTGTATTTCAGGAGACCACCTGGGAGCTGTTTTTT. It specifies CSVVFQETTWELFF.